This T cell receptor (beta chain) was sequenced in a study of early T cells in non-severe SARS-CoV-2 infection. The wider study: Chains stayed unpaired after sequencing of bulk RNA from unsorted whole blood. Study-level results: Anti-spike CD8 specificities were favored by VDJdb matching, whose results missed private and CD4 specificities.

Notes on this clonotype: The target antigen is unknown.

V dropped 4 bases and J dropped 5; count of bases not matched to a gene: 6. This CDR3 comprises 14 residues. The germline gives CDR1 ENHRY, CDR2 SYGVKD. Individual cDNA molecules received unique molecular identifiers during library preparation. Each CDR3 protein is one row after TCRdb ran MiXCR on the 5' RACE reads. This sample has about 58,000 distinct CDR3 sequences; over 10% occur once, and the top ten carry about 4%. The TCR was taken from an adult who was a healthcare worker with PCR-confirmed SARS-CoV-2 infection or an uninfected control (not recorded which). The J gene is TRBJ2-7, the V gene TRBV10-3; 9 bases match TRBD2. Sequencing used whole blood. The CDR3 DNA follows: TGTGCCATCAGTGTAGCGGGAGATGGAGACGAGCAGTACTTC. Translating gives CAISVAGDGDEQYF.